One TCR beta chain is described in this entry. This record belongs to a study of blood T cell repertoires in COVID-19. Study details: PBMCs, B-cell-depleted T cells, or T cells were the source of the cDNA or gDNA that made up the material.

Germline lookup yields CDR1 LGHNA and CDR2 YNFKEQ. This CDR3 contains 15 residues. Trimming cost V 0 bases and J 0 bases, with 6 bases left between them. Method: immunoSEQ multiplex PCR; TCRdb's copy keeps in-frame clones and lacks some. The sample lists under 80,000 clones, 86% occurring once. The clonotype originates from a man aged 45 to 65 with active COVID-19. The rearrangement links TRBV4-2 to TRBJ1-3; D ambiguous. The material sequenced was peripheral blood. The DNA for the CDR3 is TGTGCCAGCAGCCAAGACGGCGGCTCTGGAAACACCATATATTTT. This encodes CASSQDGGSGNTIYF.